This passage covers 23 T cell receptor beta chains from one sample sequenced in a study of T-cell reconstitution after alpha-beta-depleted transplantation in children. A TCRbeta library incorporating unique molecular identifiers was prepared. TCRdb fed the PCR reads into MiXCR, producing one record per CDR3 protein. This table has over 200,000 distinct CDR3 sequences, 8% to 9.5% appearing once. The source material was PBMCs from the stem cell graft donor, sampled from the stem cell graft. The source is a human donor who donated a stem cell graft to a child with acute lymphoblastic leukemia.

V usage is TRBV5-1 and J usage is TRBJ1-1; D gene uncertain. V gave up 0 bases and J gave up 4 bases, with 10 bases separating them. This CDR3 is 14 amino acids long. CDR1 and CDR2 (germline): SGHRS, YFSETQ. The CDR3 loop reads CASSLDTLGTEAFF. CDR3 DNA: TGCGCCAGCAGCTTGGACACCCTGGGCACTGAAGCTTTCTTT.

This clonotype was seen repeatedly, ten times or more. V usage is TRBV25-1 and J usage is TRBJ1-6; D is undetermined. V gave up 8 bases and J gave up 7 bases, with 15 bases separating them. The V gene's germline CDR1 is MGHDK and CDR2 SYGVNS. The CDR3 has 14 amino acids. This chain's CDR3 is CASGDGPQNSPLHF. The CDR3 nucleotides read TGTGCCAGCGGGGATGGGCCACAAAATTCACCCCTCCACTTT.

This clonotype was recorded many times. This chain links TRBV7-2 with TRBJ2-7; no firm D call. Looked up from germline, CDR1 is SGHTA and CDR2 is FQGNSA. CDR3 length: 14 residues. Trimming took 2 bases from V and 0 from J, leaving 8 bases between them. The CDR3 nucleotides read TGTGCCAGCAGCTTAACGGGCCCCTCCTACGAGCAGTACTTC. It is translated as CASSLTGPSYEQYF.

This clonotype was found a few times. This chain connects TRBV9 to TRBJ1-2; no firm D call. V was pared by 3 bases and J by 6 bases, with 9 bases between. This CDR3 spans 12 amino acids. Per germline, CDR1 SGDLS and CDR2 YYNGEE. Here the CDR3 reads CASSANLDGYTF. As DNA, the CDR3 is TGTGCCAGCAGCGCCAACTTAGATGGCTACACCTTC.

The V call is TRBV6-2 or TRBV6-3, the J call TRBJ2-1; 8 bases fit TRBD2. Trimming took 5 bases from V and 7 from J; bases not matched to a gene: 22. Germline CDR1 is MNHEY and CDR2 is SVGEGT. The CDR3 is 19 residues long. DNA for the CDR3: TGTGCCAGCAGTCCCATTAGGCAGTTGTGGCGGGGGGCGCGGAATGAGCAGTTCTTC. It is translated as CASSPIRQLWRGARNEQFF.

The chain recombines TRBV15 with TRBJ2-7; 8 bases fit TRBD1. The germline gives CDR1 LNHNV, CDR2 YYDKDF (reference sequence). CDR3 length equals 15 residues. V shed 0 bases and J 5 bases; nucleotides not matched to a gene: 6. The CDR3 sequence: CATSRDPGGLDEQYF. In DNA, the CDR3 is TGTGCCACCAGCAGAGATCCAGGGGGCTTGGACGAGCAGTACTTC.

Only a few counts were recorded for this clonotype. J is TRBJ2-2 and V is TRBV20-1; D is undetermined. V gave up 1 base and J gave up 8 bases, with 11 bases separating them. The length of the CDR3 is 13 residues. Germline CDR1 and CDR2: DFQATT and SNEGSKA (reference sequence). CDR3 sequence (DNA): TGCAGTGCTAGAGCTGTCACGACGGGGGAGCTGTTTTTT. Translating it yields CSARAVTTGELFF.

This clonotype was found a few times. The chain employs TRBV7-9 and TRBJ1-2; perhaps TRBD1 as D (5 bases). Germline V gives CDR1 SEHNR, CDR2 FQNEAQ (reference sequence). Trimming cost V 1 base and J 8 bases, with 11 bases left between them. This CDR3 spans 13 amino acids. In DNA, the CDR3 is TGTGCCAGCAGCTTAGAAGGGGAAGGCGGCTACACCTTC. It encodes CASSLEGEGGYTF.

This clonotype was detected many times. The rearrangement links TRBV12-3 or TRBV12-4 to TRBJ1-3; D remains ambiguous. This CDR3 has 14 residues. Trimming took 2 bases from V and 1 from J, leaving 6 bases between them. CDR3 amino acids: CASSLMGSGNTIYF. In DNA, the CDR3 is TGTGCCAGCAGTTTAATGGGATCTGGAAACACCATATATTTT.

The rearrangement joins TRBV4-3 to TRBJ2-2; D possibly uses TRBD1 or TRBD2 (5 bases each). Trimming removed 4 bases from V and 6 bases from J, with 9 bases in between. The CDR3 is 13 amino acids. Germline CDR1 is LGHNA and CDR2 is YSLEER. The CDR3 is CASSPWGSGELFF. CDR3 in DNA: TGCGCCAGCAGCCCATGGGGGTCCGGGGAGCTGTTTTTT.

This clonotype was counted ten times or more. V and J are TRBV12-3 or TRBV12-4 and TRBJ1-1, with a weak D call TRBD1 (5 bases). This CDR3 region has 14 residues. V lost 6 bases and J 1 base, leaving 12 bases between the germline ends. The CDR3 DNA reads TGTGCCAGCAGCAGGGACGGAACGAACACTGAAGCTTTCTTT. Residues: CASSRDGTNTEAFF.

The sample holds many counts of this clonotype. CDR3 DNA: TGCGCCAGCAGCCAAGAAGGGAGGGGTGGAGAAAAACTGTTTTTT. This sequence encodes CASSQEGRGGEKLFF. This chain links TRBV4-3 with TRBJ1-4; D is perhaps TRBD1 (5 bases). Germline values: CDR1 LGHNA, CDR2 YSLEER. Trimming shortened V by 0 bases and J by 8 bases, and 13 bases separated the two germline ends. This CDR3 contains 15 residues.

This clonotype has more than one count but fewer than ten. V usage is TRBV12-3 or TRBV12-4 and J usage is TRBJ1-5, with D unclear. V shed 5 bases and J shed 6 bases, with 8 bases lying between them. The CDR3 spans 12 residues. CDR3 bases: TGTGCCAGCAGTCTGGACCTTCAGCCCCAGCATTTT. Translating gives CASSLDLQPQHF.

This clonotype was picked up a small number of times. The DNA for the CDR3 is TGTGCCATCAGTTCTACCCAAGGGGGGGTGTCCTACAATGAGCAGTTCTTC. Its protein is CAISSTQGGVSYNEQFF. This chain uses TRBV10-3 with TRBJ2-1; possible D gene TRBD2, 7 bases. Trimming pared 5 bases from V and 1 base from J, leaving 18 bases between. The CDR3 length is 17 residues. Germline CDR1 ENHRY, CDR2 SYGVKD.

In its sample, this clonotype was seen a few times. Here the CDR3 reads CASSTDGPYGYTF. The CDR3 DNA sequence: TGTGCCAGCAGTACGGACGGTCCCTATGGCTACACCTTC. The chain employs TRBV2 and TRBJ1-2, with D hard to call. V gave up 5 bases and J gave up 4 bases, with 11 bases separating them. CDR1 is SNHLY and CDR2 is FYNNEI in the germline V gene. This CDR3 is 13 amino acids long.

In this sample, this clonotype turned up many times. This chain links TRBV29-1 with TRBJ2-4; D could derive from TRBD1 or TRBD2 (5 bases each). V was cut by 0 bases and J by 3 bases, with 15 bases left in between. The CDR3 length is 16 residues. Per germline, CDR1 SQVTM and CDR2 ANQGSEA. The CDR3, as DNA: TGCAGCGTTGAAGAGAGTCCTCCTGGGGGCAAAAACATTCAGTACTTC. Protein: CSVEESPPGGKNIQYF.

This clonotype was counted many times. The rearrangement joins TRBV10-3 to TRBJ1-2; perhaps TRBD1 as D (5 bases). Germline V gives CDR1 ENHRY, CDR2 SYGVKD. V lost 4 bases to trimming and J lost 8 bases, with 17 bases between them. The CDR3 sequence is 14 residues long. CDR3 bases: TGTGCCATCAGTGCGACAGAAGAGCGCAGAGGCTACACCTTC. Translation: CAISATEERRGYTF.

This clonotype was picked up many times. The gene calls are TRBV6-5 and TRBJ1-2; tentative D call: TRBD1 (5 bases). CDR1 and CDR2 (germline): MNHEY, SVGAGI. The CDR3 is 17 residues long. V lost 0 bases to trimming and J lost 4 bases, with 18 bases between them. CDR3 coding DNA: TGTGCCAGCAGTTACTCAAAGCCCGGGACGCCTGCCTATGGCTACACCTTC. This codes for CASSYSKPGTPAYGYTF.

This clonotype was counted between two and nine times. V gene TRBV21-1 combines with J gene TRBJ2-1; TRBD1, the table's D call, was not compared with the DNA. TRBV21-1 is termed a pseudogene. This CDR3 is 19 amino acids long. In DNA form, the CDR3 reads TGTGCCAGCAGCAAAAGGTTCCCCTCGCGAGCGGGGCGTAACAATGAGCAGTTCTTC. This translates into CASSKRFPSRAGRNNEQFF.

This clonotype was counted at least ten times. As DNA, the CDR3 is TGTGCCATCAGTGAGTCAACTGGCCCTACTCGGGGCTACACCTTC. Residues: CAISESTGPTRGYTF. This chain joins TRBV10-3 and TRBJ1-2, with D uncertain. The germline V gene has CDR1 ENHRY and CDR2 SYGVKD. The length of the CDR3 is 15 residues. V was clipped by 0 bases and J by 8 bases, with 16 bases between them.

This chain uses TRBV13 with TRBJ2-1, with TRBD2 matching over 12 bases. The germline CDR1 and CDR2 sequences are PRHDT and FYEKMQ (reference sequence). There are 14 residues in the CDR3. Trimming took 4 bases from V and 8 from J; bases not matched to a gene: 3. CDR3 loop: CASSSTSGGDEQFF. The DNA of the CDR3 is TGTGCCAGCAGCTCGACTAGCGGGGGAGATGAGCAGTTCTTC. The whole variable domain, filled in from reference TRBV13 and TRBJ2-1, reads AAGVIQSPRHLIKEKRETATLKCYPIPRHDTVYWYQQGPGQDPQFLISFYEKMQSDKGSIPDRFSAQQFSDYHSELNMSSLELGDSALYFCASSSTSGGDEQFFGPGTRLTVL.

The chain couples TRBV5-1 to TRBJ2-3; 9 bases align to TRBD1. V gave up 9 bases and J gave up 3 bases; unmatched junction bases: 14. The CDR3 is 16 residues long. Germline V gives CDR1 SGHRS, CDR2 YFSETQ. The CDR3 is CATRFLGQGATDTQYF. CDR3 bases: TGCGCCACCAGATTTCTGGGACAGGGAGCGACAGATACGCAGTATTTT.

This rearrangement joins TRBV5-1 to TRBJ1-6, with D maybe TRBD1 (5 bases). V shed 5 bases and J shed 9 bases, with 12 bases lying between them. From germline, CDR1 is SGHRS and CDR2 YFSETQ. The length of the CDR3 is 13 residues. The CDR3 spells CASSRGNGSPLHF. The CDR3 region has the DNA TGCGCCAGCAGTAGGGGTAACGGTTCACCCCTCCACTTT. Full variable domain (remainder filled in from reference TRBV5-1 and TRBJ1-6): KAGVTQTPRYLIKTRGQQVTLSCSPISGHRSVSWYQQTPGQGLQFLFEYFSETQRNKGNFPGRFSGRQFSNSRSEMNVSTLELGDSALYLCASSRGNGSPLHFGNGTRLTVT.